This record looks at one T cell receptor beta chain sequence and its context. Its matching antigen is unknown. The source of the sample is a study of cytomegalovirus exposure and HLA in healthy donors. Study results and caveats: The authors later linked a missense DCLRE1C variant to TCR beta V- and J-gene trimming. Reportedly, diagnosis of cytomegalovirus status by the classifier showed high specificity and sensitivity.

Unrecorded immune exposures were likely, despite nominal health at sampling. The PCR was carried out with 60 Vbeta primers and 13 Jbeta primers. Clones were sequenced by immunoSEQ multiplex PCR, and TCRdb holds only the in-frame ones, with some missing. This table has some 170,000 clones, 70% to 80% appearing once. The clonotype was recovered from a middle-aged man in good health and CMV-seronegative. Input material: PBMCs.

CDR3 sequence (DNA): TGTGCCAGCAGTGAACAGGGGGCCTTGCGGAATCAGCCCCAGCATTTT. This translates into CASSEQGALRNQPQHF. The chain carries TRBV6-1 and TRBJ1-5, with 8 bases matching TRBD1. The trim removed 2 bases at V and 4 bases at J, leaving 7 bases unmatched. The CDR3 extends over 16 amino acids. Germline V gene lookup returns CDR1 MNHNS and CDR2 SASEGT.